This T cell receptor beta chain was profiled in a study of T cell repertoires in cytomegalovirus infection. Study-wide context: Shared public TCR beta signatures pointed to both CMV infection and a matching HLA type. Study-wide results and limits: It was HLA-C-restricted CMV-specific TCR beta clonotypes that dominated the response ex vivo. Based on cumulative public TCR beta family frequency, carriers of CMV plus the relevant HLA were identified.

This clonotype was observed at least ten times. No antigen is known for it. One entry per CDR3 protein results from TCRdb running MiXCR on the reads. The sample records approximately 400,000 distinct CDR3 sequences, about 33% being singletons. The CDR3 is 18 amino acids. The V and J ends lost 1 base and 0 bases, in that order; junction bases with no gene match: 4. Germline CDR1 reads SGHVS; CDR2 reads FNYEAQ. The source material was PBMCs. This sequence was found in a human donor in good health (CMV status not recorded). Some clones in this sample may be carry-over from other donors' samples. The chain has TRBV7-6 and TRBJ2-1; 12 nucleotides match TRBD2. The CDR3 region has the DNA TGTGCCAGCAGCTTAGATACTAGCGGGGGGAGCTCCTACAATGAGCAGTTCTTC. This sequence encodes CASSLDTSGGSSYNEQFF.